What follows is one TCR beta chain and its context. Healthy donors had no documented immune events, such as infections, while sampled. Profiled with immunoSEQ multiplex PCR; TCRdb holds only in-frame clones, not every one. The profile shows approximately 130,000 clones, around 84% of them singletons. The CDR3 spans 13 residues. Germline CDR1 and CDR2: SGHVS and FQNEAQ. V shed 2 bases and J shed 4 bases, with 7 bases lying between them. The source of the sample is a study of identifying expanded T cells in peripheral blood. Sequencing was done on a sample of blood. This chain uses TRBV7-8 with TRBJ2-3; D unclear. The sequence derives from a person between 18 and 75 years old in good health. This CDR3 is CASSLIQADTQYF. The CDR3, as DNA: TGTGCCAGCAGCTTAATTCAAGCAGATACGCAGTATTTT.